This paragraph reports one T cell receptor (beta chain). The target antigen is unknown. The protocol was immunoSEQ multiplex PCR, while the TCRdb copy is restricted to in-frame clones and leaves out a portion. In the table there are roughly 60,000 clones, roughly 81% of which are singletons. V was shortened by 1 base and J by 7 bases, with 17 bases between the two germline ends. The CDR3 is made up of 16 amino acids. The germline gives CDR1 SGHAT, CDR2 FQNNGV. The sample belongs to a study of a mutant IDH1 vaccine in newly diagnosed glioma. Time point given: week 23, last vaccination. The content of each vaccine dose was 300 ug of mutant IDH1 20-mer peptide, and topical imiquimod accompanied it.

Sequencing was performed on PBMCs, taken from a glioma patient whose treatment included an IDH1 peptide vaccine. V is TRBV11-2 and J is TRBJ2-4; possible D gene TRBD2, 5 bases. This sequence originates from a man aged 25 to 40 with glioma. CDR3 amino acids: CASSLVGSGVGNIQYF. CDR3 bases: TGTGCCAGCAGCTTAGTAGGTTCCGGGGTTGGGAACATTCAGTACTTC.